This passage covers 25 T cell receptor beta chains from one sample sequenced in a study of T cell repertoires in cytomegalovirus infection. TCRdb fed the reads into MiXCR, producing one record per CDR3 protein. The sample shows more than 200,000 distinct CDR3 sequences, around 8.7% of them seen only once. The sample taken for sequencing was PBMCs. These receptors came from a human donor in good health (CMV status not recorded). Some clones in this sample may be carry-over from other donors' samples.

At least ten counts were recorded for this clonotype. The CDR3 spells CASKPGDWNEQFF. DNA of the CDR3: TGTGCCAGCAAACCAGGGGACTGGAATGAGCAGTTCTTC. V usage is TRBV2 and J usage is TRBJ2-1; D may be TRBD1 or TRBD2 (6 bases each). This CDR3 is built from 13 residues. Germline loops: CDR1 SNHLY, CDR2 FYNNEI. The V end lost 7 bases, the J end lost 7 bases, and 14 bases lay between the germline ends.

This clonotype was picked up many times. The chain recombines TRBV11-2 with TRBJ2-1, with 10 bases aligning to TRBD2. The V gene's germline CDR1 is SGHAT and CDR2 FQNNGV. There are 17 residues in the CDR3. Trimming took 5 bases from V and 3 from J; bases not matched to a gene: 10. The CDR3 reads CASSLFSGTSVYNEQFF. The CDR3 nucleotides read TGTGCCAGCAGCCTATTCTCCGGGACTAGCGTCTACAATGAGCAGTTCTTC.

V gene TRBV4-2 combines with J gene TRBJ2-3; D gene ambiguous. The CDR3 is made up of 14 amino acids. Germline CDR1 and CDR2: LGHNA and YNFKEQ. The ends were cut back, 4 bases at V and 0 bases at J, with 8 bases in the middle. The CDR3 spells CASSPEWSTDTQYF. The CDR3 DNA reads as TGTGCCAGCAGCCCCGAGTGGAGCACAGATACGCAGTATTTT.

This rearrangement joins TRBV7-6 to TRBJ2-6; 7 positions agree with TRBD1. The CDR3 totals 17 residues. The germline CDR1 and CDR2 sequences are SGHVS and FNYEAQ. Unmatched junction bases numbered 5, after V lost 3 bases and J lost 0 bases. The CDR3 is CASSFSAGGSGANVLTF. The CDR3 region has the DNA TGTGCCAGCAGCTTTTCGGCAGGGGGCTCTGGGGCCAACGTCCTGACTTTC.

Here the CDR3 reads CAISDSNSPLHF. As DNA, the CDR3 is TGTGCCATCAGTGATAGTAATTCACCCCTCCACTTT. This chain uses TRBV10-3 with TRBJ1-6; D unresolved. CDR1 and CDR2 from the germline V gene are ENHRY and SYGVKD. CDR3 length: 12 amino acids. Trimming took 3 bases from V and 6 from J, leaving 3 bases between them.

This clonotype was picked up many times. The chain combines TRBV5-6 with TRBJ2-7; 9 positions match TRBD2. This CDR3 is 15 amino acids long. Germline V gives CDR1 SGHDT, CDR2 YYEEEE. The J segment lost 5 bases and the V segment lost 6 bases, leaving 12 bases of the junction unmatched. The CDR3 here is CASTLGLAGINEQYF. The DNA for the CDR3 is TGTGCCAGCACCCTAGGCCTAGCGGGAATCAACGAGCAGTACTTC.

The CDR3 nucleotides are TGTGCCAGCAGTTACCAGGCGGGGAAGGATGGCTACACCTTC. Its protein product is CASSYQAGKDGYTF. This chain uses TRBV6-2 or TRBV6-3 with TRBJ1-2; D remains ambiguous. Trimming removed 2 bases from V and 6 bases from J, with 13 bases in between. Germline V gene lookup returns CDR1 MNHEY and CDR2 SVGEGT. This CDR3 has 14 residues.

This clonotype was seen more than once but under ten times. The V gene is TRBV27, the J gene TRBJ1-6; D gene unclear. Trimming took 3 bases from V and 6 from J, leaving 9 bases between them. From germline, CDR1 is MNHEY and CDR2 SMNVEV (reference sequence). This CDR3 contains 14 residues. DNA for the CDR3: TGTGCCAGCAGTTTCGGCAGGCTTAATTCACCCCTCCACTTT. As protein: CASSFGRLNSPLHF.

This clonotype was counted ten times or more. The gene calls are TRBV7-2 and TRBJ1-1; D gene unclear. Germline V gene sequence: CDR1 SGHTA, CDR2 FQGNSA. Trimming took 4 bases from V and 0 from J, leaving 15 bases between them. There are 16 residues in the CDR3. CDR3 sequence: CASSWEAPTLNTEAFF. DNA for the CDR3: TGTGCCAGCAGCTGGGAGGCACCCACCCTGAACACTGAAGCTTTCTTT.

V and J are TRBV20-1 and TRBJ1-6; D is perhaps TRBD1 (6 bases). With 1 base removed from V and 7 bases from J, the gap between germline ends came to 17 bases. Germline V gives CDR1 DFQATT, CDR2 SNEGSKA (reference sequence). This CDR3 has 16 residues. The CDR3: CSARGGGARANSPLHF. The CDR3 DNA reads TGCAGTGCTAGAGGTGGGGGGGCAAGGGCGAATTCACCCCTCCACTTT.

This clonotype was recorded many times. The chain uses TRBV28 and TRBJ1-1, with TRBD1 as a possible D gene (6 bases). The CDR3 has 15 residues. Germline CDR1 is MDHEN and CDR2 is SYDVKM. Trimming took 5 bases from V and 1 from J, leaving 14 bases between them. In DNA, the CDR3 is TGTGCCAGCAGTCTAAACAGGGTACGGAACACTGAAGCTTTCTTT. Its translation is CASSLNRVRNTEAFF.

This clonotype showed up many times. The genes are TRBV7-2 and TRBJ1-3; TRBD1 might be the D (6 bases). CDR1 is SGHTA, CDR2 FQGNSA, per germline. CDR3 length equals 18 residues. V was pared by 5 bases and J by 0 bases, with 20 bases between. The CDR3 sequence: CASSRLLGGGSSGNTIYF. In nucleotides, the CDR3 is TGTGCCAGCAGCCGACTACTGGGGGGCGGAAGCTCTGGAAACACCATATATTTT.

Ten or more counts support this clonotype. The chain uses TRBV7-2 and TRBJ2-1; possibly TRBD2 for D (6 bases). CDR3 size: 14 residues. Germline values: CDR1 SGHTA, CDR2 FQGNSA. Trimming took off 1 base at V and 7 bases at J, with 11 bases between the two ends. CDR3 in DNA: TGTGCCAGCAGCTTAGGCTGGGGAGGAAATGAGCAGTTCTTC. It yields the protein CASSLGWGGNEQFF.

There are many counts of this clonotype. The chain has TRBV28 and TRBJ2-7, with TRBD2 matching 8 bases. Trimming at V came to 5 bases and at J to 3 bases, leaving 15 bases not matched to a gene. Per the germline V gene, CDR1 is MDHEN and CDR2 is SYDVKM. The CDR3 spans 17 residues. This CDR3 reads CASSSPRYPGGIYEQYF. In DNA form, the CDR3 reads TGTGCCAGCAGTAGTCCGCGATATCCGGGGGGGATCTACGAGCAGTACTTC.

The chain uses TRBV14 and TRBJ1-6; D possibly corresponds to TRBD1 (5 bases). V was cut by 4 bases and J by 3 bases, with 13 bases left in between. This CDR3 has 16 residues. CDR1 SGHDN and CDR2 FVKESK come from the germline V gene. The CDR3 region is CASSPGLGLYNSPLHF. DNA of the CDR3: TGTGCCAGCAGCCCCGGTTTGGGACTCTATAATTCACCCCTCCACTTT.

This clonotype was recorded a few times. The conserved phenylalanine or tryptophan normally closing the CDR3 is absent here, so this likely arose from a read error. It is unclear where the CDR3 begins or ends on the DNA, so no DNA is shown, and the CDR3 is as TCRdb lists it. The J gene is TRBJ2-6, the V gene TRBV7-8. Looked up from germline, CDR1 is SGHVS and CDR2 is FQNEAQ. Ends included, the CDR3 has 8 residues. CDR3 sequence reads: CASSPTPT.

The chain has TRBV28 and TRBJ2-3, with D maybe TRBD1 (5 bases). Trimming removed 8 bases at V and 0 bases at J, with 12 bases between. The CDR3 spans 14 residues. Germline CDR1 is MDHEN and CDR2 is SYDVKM. The CDR3 DNA follows: TGTGCCAGCGACAGTCTGGTGAGCACAGATACGCAGTATTTT. Amino acids: CASDSLVSTDTQYF.

This clonotype came up many times. The rearrangement uses TRBV13 and TRBJ1-2, with unresolved D. CDR3 length: 13 residues. CDR1 and CDR2 (germline): PRHDT, FYEKMQ (reference sequence). Trimming took 4 bases from V and 7 from J, leaving 13 bases between them. CDR3 DNA sequence: TGTGCCAGCAGCTCAGAAGGGCTTTCTGGCTACACCTTC. It codes for CASSSEGLSGYTF. Filled out from reference TRBV13 and TRBJ1-2, the complete variable domain reads AAGVIQSPRHLIKEKRETATLKCYPIPRHDTVYWYQQGPGQDPQFLISFYEKMQSDKGSIPDRFSAQQFSDYHSELNMSSLELGDSALYFCASSSEGLSGYTFGSGTRLTVV.

The CDR3 protein is CASSVSGTPGSYEQYF. The CDR3 nucleotides read TGTGCCAGCAGTGTCTCCGGGACCCCCGGCTCCTACGAGCAGTACTTC. The genes are TRBV28 and TRBJ2-7; perhaps D is TRBD1 or TRBD2 (5 bases each). Per germline, CDR1 MDHEN and CDR2 SYDVKM. This CDR3 is built from 16 residues. Trimming took 5 bases from V and 0 from J, leaving 17 bases between them.

This clonotype was recorded many times. The chain recombines TRBV7-2 with TRBJ1-1; D is undetermined. Trimming stripped 5 bases from V and 0 bases from J, with 13 bases between. Per the germline V gene, CDR1 is SGHTA and CDR2 is FQGNSA. CDR3 length equals 15 residues. The CDR3 is CASSPRIIMNTEAFF. CDR3 DNA: TGTGCCAGCAGCCCGAGAATAATAATGAACACTGAAGCTTTCTTT.

This clonotype was observed many times. This chain uses TRBV23-1 with TRBJ1-5; TRBD1 is a possible D gene (5 bases). TRBV23-1 belongs to the ORF category, with a function that is uncertain. V was trimmed by 3 bases and J by 0 bases, leaving 12 bases between them. The CDR3 contains 16 residues. In DNA form, the CDR3 reads TGCGCCAGCAGTCACCAGACAGCTTATAGCAATCAGCCCCAGCATTTT. This sequence encodes CASSHQTAYSNQPQHF.

This clonotype was counted at least ten times. This chain uses TRBV28 with TRBJ1-1; TRBD1 agrees at 7 bases. CDR1 and CDR2 (germline): MDHEN, SYDVKM. CDR3 size: 14 residues. With 6 bases clipped from V and 4 bases from J, the junction kept 8 bases outside the gene matches. The CDR3 coding sequence is TGTGCCAGCAGACCACAGGGGTCGCGCACTGAAGCTTTCTTT. Its protein is CASRPQGSRTEAFF. Together with reference TRBV28 and TRBJ1-1, the CDR3 gives the full variable domain: DVKVTQSSRYLVKRTGEKVFLECVQDMDHENMFWYRQDPGLGLRLIYFSYDVKMKEKGDIPEGYSVSREKKERFSLILESASTNQTSMYLCASRPQGSRTEAFFGQGTRLTVV.

This clonotype has at least ten counts. The chain combines TRBV12-3 or TRBV12-4 with TRBJ1-2; possible D gene TRBD1, 6 bases. This CDR3 is built from 15 residues. Between the trimmed V and J ends, which lost 8 bases and 3 bases, there was a span of 19 bases. The CDR3 sequence is CASSMTQGRHYGYTF. The CDR3, as DNA: TGTGCCAGCTCGATGACCCAGGGGCGGCACTATGGCTACACCTTC.

This clonotype came up many times. The CDR3 DNA follows: TGTGCCAGCAGCACCCCGGGACGACAAGAGACCCAGTACTTC. Translation gives CASSTPGRQETQYF. The chain carries TRBV11-2 and TRBJ2-5, with D perhaps being TRBD1 or TRBD2 (5 bases each). V dropped 5 bases and J dropped 2 bases, with 12 bases sitting between them. Germline-derived CDR1 and CDR2 are SGHAT and FQNNGV. The CDR3 is 14 amino acids. Full variable domain (outside the CDR3, taken from reference TRBV11-2 and TRBJ2-5): EAGVAQSPRYKIIEKRQSVAFWCNPISGHATLYWYQQILGQGPKLLIQFQNNGVVDDSQLPKDRFSAERLKGVDSTLKIQPAKLEDSAVYLCASSTPGRQETQYFGPGTRLLVL.

This clonotype appeared many times. The junction and the germline gene differ at one end; a read error may be behind it. The chain combines TRBV7-7 with TRBJ2-4; D possibly corresponds to TRBD2 (6 bases). Germline CDR1 reads SSHAT; CDR2 reads FNYEAQ (reference sequence). The CDR3 spans 23 residues. In nucleotides, the CDR3 is TGTGCTAGCAGCTCCATTCCCGGGAGAGAGACCGGGACTCAAAGACTAGCCAAAAACATTCAGTACTTC. This gives the protein CASSSIPGRETGTQRLAKNIQYF. The full variable domain, its missing parts supplied by reference TRBV7-7 and TRBJ2-4, is GAGVSQSPRYKVTKRGQDVTLRCDPISSHATLYWYQQALGQGPEFLTYFNYEAQPDKSGLPSDRFSAERPEGSISTLTIQRTEQRDSAMYRCASSSIPGRETGTQRLAKNIQYFGAGTRLSVL.